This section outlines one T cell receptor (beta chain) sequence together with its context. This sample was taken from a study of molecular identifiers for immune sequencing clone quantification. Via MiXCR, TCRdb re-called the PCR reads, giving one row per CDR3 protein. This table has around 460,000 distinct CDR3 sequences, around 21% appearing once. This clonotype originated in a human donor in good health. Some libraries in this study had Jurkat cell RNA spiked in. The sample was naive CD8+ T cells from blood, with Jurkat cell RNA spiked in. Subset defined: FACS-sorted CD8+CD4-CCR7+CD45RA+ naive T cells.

CDR3 region: CASSQGRSSAYEQYF. CDR3 sequence (DNA): TGCGCCAGCAGCCAAGGTAGGTCTAGCGCCTACGAGCAGTACTTC. J is TRBJ2-7 and V is TRBV4-3; weak D call: TRBD2 (6 bases). The germline V gene encodes CDR1 LGHNA and CDR2 YSLEER. Trimming took off 1 base at V and 2 bases at J, with 12 bases between the two ends. The CDR3 contains 15 residues.